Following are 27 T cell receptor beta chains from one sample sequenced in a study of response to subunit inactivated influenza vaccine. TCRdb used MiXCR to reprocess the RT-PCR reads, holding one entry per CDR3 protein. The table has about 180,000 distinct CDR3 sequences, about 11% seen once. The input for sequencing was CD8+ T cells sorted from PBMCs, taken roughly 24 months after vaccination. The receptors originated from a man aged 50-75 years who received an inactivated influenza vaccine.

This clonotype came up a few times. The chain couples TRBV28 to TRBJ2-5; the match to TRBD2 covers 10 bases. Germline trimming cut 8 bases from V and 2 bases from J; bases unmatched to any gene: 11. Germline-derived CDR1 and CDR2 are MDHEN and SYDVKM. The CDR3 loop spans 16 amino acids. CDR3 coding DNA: TGTGCCAGCGGATCTCCGGGACTAGCGATTCAAGAGACCCAGTACTTC. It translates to CASGSPGLAIQETQYF.

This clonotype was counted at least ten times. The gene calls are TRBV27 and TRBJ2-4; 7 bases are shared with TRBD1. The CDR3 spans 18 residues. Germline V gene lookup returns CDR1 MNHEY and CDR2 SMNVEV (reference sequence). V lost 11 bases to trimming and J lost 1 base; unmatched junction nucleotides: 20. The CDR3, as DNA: TGTGCCCTGACTGGGCAGGGGGACGTAACCGTGGCCAAAAACATTCAGTACTTC. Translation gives CALTGQGDVTVAKNIQYF.

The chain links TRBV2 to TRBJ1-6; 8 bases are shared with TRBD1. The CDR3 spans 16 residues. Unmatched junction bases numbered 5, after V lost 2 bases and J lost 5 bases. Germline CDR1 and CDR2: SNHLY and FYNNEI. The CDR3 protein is CASSEITGGHNSPLHF. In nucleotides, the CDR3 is TGTGCCAGCAGTGAAATTACAGGGGGTCATAATTCACCCCTCCACTTT.

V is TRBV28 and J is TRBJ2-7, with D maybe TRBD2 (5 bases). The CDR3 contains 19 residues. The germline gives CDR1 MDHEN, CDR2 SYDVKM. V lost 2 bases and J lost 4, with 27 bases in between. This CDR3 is CASSLSPQSRGLSLYEQYF. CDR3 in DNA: TGTGCCAGCAGTTTAAGCCCCCAGTCTCGAGGACTCAGCCTTTACGAGCAGTACTTC.

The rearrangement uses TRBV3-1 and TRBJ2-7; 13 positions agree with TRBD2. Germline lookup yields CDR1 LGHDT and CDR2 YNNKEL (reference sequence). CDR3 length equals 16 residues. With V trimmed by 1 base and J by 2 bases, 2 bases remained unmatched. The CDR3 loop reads CASSQGTSGGAYEQYF. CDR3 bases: TGTGCCAGCAGCCAAGGGACTAGCGGGGGAGCCTACGAGCAGTACTTC.

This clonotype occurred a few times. Here the CDR3 DNA reads TGTGCCAGCAGCTCGATAGGGGGATCAGGGAAAGAGACCCAGTACTTC. It encodes CASSSIGGSGKETQYF. V gene TRBV7-9 combines with J gene TRBJ2-5; perhaps TRBD1 as D (6 bases). V was shortened by 4 bases and J by 3 bases, with 18 bases between the two germline ends. CDR1 SEHNR and CDR2 FQNEAQ come from the germline V gene (reference sequence). There are 16 residues in the CDR3.

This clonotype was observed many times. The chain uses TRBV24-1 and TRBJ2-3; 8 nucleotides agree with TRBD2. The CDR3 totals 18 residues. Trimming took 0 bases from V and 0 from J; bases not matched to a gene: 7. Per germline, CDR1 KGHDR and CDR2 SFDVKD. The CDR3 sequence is CATSDLRSSGSSTDTQYF. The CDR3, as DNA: TGTGCCACCAGTGATTTGAGGTCCAGCGGGAGCAGCACAGATACGCAGTATTTT.

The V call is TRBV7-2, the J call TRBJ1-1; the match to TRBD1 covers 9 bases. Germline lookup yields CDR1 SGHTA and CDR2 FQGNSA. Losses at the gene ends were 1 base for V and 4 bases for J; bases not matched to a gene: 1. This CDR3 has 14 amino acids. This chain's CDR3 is CASSLVTGGTEAFF. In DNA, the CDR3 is TGTGCCAGCAGCTTAGTGACAGGGGGCACTGAAGCTTTCTTT.

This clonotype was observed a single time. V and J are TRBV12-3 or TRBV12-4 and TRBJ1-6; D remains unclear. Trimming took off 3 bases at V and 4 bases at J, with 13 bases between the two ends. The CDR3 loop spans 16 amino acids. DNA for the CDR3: TGTGCCAGCAGTTTCAAGGACCCGGGTTATAATTCACCCCTCCACTTT. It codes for CASSFKDPGYNSPLHF.

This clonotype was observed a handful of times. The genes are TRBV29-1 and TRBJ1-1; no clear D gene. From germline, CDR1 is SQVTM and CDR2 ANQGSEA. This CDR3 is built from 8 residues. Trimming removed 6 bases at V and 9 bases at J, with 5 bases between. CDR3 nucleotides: TGCAGCGTCTCCCAAGCTTTCTTT. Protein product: CSVSQAFF.

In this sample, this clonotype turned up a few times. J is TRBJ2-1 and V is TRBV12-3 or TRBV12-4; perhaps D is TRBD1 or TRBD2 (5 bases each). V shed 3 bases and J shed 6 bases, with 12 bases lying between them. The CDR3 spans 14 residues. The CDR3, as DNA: TGTGCCAGCAGTTTGGGGCGGGCACTCAATGAGCAGTTCTTC. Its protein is CASSLGRALNEQFF.

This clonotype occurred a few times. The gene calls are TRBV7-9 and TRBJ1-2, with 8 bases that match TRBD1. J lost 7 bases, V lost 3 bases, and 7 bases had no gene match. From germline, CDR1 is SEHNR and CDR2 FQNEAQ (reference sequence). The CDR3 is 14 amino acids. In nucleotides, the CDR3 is TGTGCCAGCAGCTTGGCAGGGGGCTATAGTGGCTACACCTTC. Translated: CASSLAGGYSGYTF.

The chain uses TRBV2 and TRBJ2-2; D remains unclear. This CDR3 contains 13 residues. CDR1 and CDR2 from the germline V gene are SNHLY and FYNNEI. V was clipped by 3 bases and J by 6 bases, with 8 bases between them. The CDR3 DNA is TGTGCCAGCAGTGATTTCCGCGCCGGGGAGCTGTTTTTT. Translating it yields CASSDFRAGELFF.

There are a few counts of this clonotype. The CDR3: CASSSSGSPNYGYTF. The CDR3 DNA is TGTGCCAGCAGCTCCTCAGGGTCGCCTAACTATGGCTACACCTTC. The V call is TRBV7-9, the J call TRBJ1-2; possible D gene TRBD1, 5 bases. Germline loops: CDR1 SEHNR, CDR2 FQNEAQ (reference sequence). V lost 4 bases and J 0 bases, leaving 12 bases between the germline ends. This CDR3 comprises 15 residues.

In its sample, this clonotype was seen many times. The CDR3 nucleotides are TGCGCCAGCAGCCAAGATGGATTGAACACTGAAGCTTTCTTT. Residues: CASSQDGLNTEAFF. The V and J genes are TRBV4-3 and TRBJ1-1; D gene uncertain. V gave up 0 bases and J gave up 0 bases, with 5 bases separating them. The length of the CDR3 is 14 residues. Germline CDR1 LGHNA, CDR2 YSLEER.

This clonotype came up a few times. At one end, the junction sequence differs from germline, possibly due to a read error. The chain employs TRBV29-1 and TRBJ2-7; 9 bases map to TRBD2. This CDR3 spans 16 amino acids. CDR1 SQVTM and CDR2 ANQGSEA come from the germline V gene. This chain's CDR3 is CSVEGLGGGAIYEQYF. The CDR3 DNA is TGCAGCGTAGAAGGCTTAGGCGGGGGGGCCATTTACGAGCAGTACTTC.

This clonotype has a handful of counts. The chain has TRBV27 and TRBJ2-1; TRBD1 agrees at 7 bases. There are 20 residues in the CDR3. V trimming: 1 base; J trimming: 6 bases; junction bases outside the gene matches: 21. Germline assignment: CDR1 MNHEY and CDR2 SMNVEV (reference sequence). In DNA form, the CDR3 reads TGTGCCAGCAGTTTATTTGGCCAGGAATATAGGGGGCAAACGGTCAATGAGCAGTTCTTC. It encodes CASSLFGQEYRGQTVNEQFF.

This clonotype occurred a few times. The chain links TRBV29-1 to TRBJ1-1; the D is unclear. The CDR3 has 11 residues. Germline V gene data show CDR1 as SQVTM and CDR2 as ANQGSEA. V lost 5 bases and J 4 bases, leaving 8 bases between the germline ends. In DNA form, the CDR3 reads TGCAGCGTTCCCCGGGGCACTGAAGCTTTCTTT. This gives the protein CSVPRGTEAFF.

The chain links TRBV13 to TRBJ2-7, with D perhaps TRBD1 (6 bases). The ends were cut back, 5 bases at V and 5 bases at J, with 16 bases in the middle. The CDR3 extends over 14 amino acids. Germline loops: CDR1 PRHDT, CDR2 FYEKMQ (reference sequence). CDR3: CASSLGRGSDEQYF. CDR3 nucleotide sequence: TGTGCCAGCAGCCTGGGCAGGGGATCCGACGAGCAGTACTTC.

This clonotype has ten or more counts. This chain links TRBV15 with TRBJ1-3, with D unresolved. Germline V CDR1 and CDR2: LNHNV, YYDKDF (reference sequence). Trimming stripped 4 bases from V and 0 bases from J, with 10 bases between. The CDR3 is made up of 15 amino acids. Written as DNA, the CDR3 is TGTGCCACCAGCAACTACGGTTACTCTGGAAACACCATATATTTT. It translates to CATSNYGYSGNTIYF.

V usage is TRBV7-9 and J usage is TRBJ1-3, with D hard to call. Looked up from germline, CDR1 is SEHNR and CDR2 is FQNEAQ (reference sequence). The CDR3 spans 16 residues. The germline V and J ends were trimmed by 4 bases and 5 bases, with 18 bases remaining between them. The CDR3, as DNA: TGTGCCAGCAGCTCAGGTCTCGGGGATACACGAAACACCATATATTTT. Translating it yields CASSSGLGDTRNTIYF.

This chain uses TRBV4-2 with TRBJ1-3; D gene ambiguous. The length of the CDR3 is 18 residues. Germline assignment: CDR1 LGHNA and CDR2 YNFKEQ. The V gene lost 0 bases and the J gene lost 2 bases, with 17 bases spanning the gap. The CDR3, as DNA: TGTGCCAGCAGCCAAGATAAGGTGGGAGAGGGCACTGGAAACACCATATATTTT. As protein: CASSQDKVGEGTGNTIYF.

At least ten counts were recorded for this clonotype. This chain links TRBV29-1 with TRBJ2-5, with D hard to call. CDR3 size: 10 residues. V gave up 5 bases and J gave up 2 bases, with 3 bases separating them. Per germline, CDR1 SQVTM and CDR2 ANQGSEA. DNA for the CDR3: TGCAGCGTTTTACAAGAGACCCAGTACTTC. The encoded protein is CSVLQETQYF.

The CDR3 DNA is TGTGCCAGCAGAGAACCACAGGGTTCGAACACCGGGGAGCTGTTTTTT. Translating gives CASREPQGSNTGELFF. The chain recombines TRBV7-9 with TRBJ2-2; tentatively, D is TRBD1 (6 bases). Between the trimmed V and J ends, which lost 6 bases and 0 bases, there was a span of 14 bases. This CDR3 has 16 amino acids. Germline V CDR1 and CDR2: SEHNR, FQNEAQ (reference sequence).

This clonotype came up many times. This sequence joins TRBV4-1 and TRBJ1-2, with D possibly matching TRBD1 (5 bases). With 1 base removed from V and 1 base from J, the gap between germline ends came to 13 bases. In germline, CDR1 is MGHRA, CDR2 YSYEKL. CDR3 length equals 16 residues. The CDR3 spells CASSQVDDSGNYGYTF. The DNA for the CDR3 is TGCGCCAGCAGCCAAGTAGACGACAGTGGTAACTATGGCTACACCTTC.

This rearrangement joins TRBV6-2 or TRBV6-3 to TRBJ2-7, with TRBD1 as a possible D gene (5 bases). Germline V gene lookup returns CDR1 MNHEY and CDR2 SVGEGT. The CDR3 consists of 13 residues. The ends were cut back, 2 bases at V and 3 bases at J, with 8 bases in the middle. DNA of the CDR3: TGTGCCAGCAGTTACCAACAGGTCTACGAGCAGTACTTC. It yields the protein CASSYQQVYEQYF.

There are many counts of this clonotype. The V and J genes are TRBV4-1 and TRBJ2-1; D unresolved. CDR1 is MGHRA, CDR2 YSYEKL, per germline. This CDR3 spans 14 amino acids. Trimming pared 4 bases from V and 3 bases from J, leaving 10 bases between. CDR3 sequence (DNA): TGCGCCAGCAGCCGGGAACCCCTCTACAATGAGCAGTTCTTC. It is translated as CASSREPLYNEQFF.